The 17 T cell receptor beta chains below come from one sample, sequenced in a study of blood T cell repertoires in COVID-19. Assay: immunoSEQ multiplex PCR; the TCRdb copy retains only in-frame clones and omits some. This repertoire shows fewer than 75,000 clones, more than 70% found once; its top ten account for 5.5% to 7%. Material for sequencing was peripheral blood. The receptors come from a woman in her fifties or sixties with acute or convalescent COVID-19.

V gene TRBV21-1 combines with J gene TRBJ2-5; the D call in the table, TRBD1, was not verified against the DNA. TRBV21-1 is reported as a pseudogene. This CDR3 is built from 13 residues. This CDR3 is CRTGTGSQKTQYF. DNA of the CDR3: TGTCGGACCGGGACAGGGTCTCAAAAGACCCAGTACTTC.

The rearrangement uses TRBV28 and TRBJ1-2, with D tentatively TRBD1 (6 bases). V gave up 4 bases and J gave up 8 bases, with 20 bases separating them. The CDR3 totals 15 residues. In germline, CDR1 is MDHEN, CDR2 SYDVKM. This CDR3 is CASSSHGTGGGGYTF. Written as DNA, the CDR3 is TGTGCCAGCAGTTCCCACGGGACGGGGGGCGGGGGCTACACCTTC.

The chain joins TRBV13 to TRBJ2-7, with D maybe TRBD2 (6 bases). V lost 5 bases to trimming and J lost 0 bases, with 11 bases between them. CDR3 length: 14 amino acids. Germline assignment: CDR1 PRHDT and CDR2 FYEKMQ (reference sequence). This CDR3 reads CASSPRGISYEQYF. The CDR3 DNA reads as TGTGCCAGCAGCCCTCGGGGGATCTCCTACGAGCAGTACTTC.

This clone showed up just a few times. This chain uses TRBV4-2 with TRBJ1-3, with 10 bases fitting TRBD1. The CDR3 contains 21 residues. Germline CDR1 LGHNA, CDR2 YNFKEQ. With 0 bases clipped from V and 0 bases from J, the junction kept 14 bases outside the gene matches. This CDR3 reads CASSQELGDRGKLSSGNTIYF. The CDR3 nucleotides read TGTGCCAGCAGCCAAGAACTCGGGGACAGGGGTAAACTCTCCTCTGGAAACACCATATATTTT.

The rearrangement joins TRBV7-8 to TRBJ1-2; D is undetermined. The V and J ends lost 5 bases and 4 bases respectively, with 11 bases between them. Germline loops: CDR1 SGHVS, CDR2 FQNEAQ. The CDR3 runs to 13 residues. CDR3 sequence reads: CASSLDGSYGYTF. CDR3 coding DNA: TGTGCCAGCAGCCTTGATGGCTCCTATGGCTACACCTTC.

This clone was seen a single time. The gene calls are TRBV25-1 and TRBJ1-2, with no clear D. Germline CDR1 reads MGHDK; CDR2 reads SYGVNS. CDR3 size: 14 residues. Trimming pared 8 bases from V and 5 bases from J, leaving 18 bases between. DNA for the CDR3: TGTGCCAGCGCTCAAGCAGGCAACGTTTATGGCTACACCTTC. Translating it yields CASAQAGNVYGYTF.

DNA for the CDR3: TGTGCCAGCAGTTTCCTTAGCGGGGCTAGCGGTGAGCAGTTCTTC. It is translated as CASSFLSGASGEQFF. The J gene is TRBJ2-1, the V gene TRBV6-2 or TRBV6-3; 8 bases map to TRBD2. The CDR3 sequence is 15 residues long. CDR1 is MNHEY and CDR2 is SVGEGT in the germline V gene. Unmatched junction bases numbered 11, after V lost 4 bases and J lost 9 bases.

The CDR3 reads CASSLRWGQEGYEQYF. CDR3 nucleotides: TGTGCCAGCAGCTTAAGGTGGGGACAGGAAGGCTACGAGCAGTACTTC. The chain is built from TRBV7-2 and TRBJ2-7, with TRBD1 matching over 8 bases. Germline V lookup: CDR1 SGHTA, CDR2 FQGNSA. The V and J ends lost 2 bases and 3 bases, in that order; junction bases with no gene match: 9. This CDR3 has 16 amino acids. The full variable domain, rest sourced from reference TRBV7-2 and TRBJ2-7, is GAGVSQSPSNKVTEKGKDVELRCDPISGHTALYWYRQSLGQGLEFLIYFQGNSAPDKSGLPSDRFSAERTGGSVSTLTIQRTQQEDSAVYLCASSLRWGQEGYEQYFGPGTRLTVT.

The genes are TRBV3-1 (or the pseudogene TRBV3-2) and TRBJ1-6; TRBD1 agrees at 8 bases. Germline-derived CDR1 and CDR2 are LGHDT and YNNKEL (reference sequence). The trim removed 4 bases at V and 10 bases at J, leaving 9 bases unmatched. This CDR3 region has 15 residues. The CDR3 loop reads CASSPWTGPGSPLHF. As DNA, the CDR3 is TGTGCCAGCAGCCCGTGGACAGGGCCGGGATCACCCCTCCACTTT.

This clone was recorded once. The chain links TRBV4-3 to TRBJ1-1; D call uncertain. The length of the CDR3 is 14 residues. The germline gives CDR1 LGHNA, CDR2 YSLEER. V was trimmed by 1 base and J by 6 bases, leaving 12 bases between them. CDR3 amino acids: CASSQGVSVPEAFF. The CDR3 coding sequence is TGCGCCAGCAGCCAAGGTGTCAGCGTCCCTGAAGCTTTCTTT.

This chain links TRBV7-9 with TRBJ2-3; TRBD2 aligns across 8 bases. CDR3 length: 16 amino acids. Germline V gene sequence: CDR1 SEHNR, CDR2 FQNEAQ (reference sequence). The V and J ends lost 1 base and 4 bases, in that order; junction bases with no gene match: 7. In DNA form, the CDR3 reads TGTGCCAGCAGCTTAGTGAGTAGCGGGGAACCAGATACGCAGTATTTT. Amino acid sequence: CASSLVSSGEPDTQYF.

The gene calls are TRBV30 and TRBJ1-1; 7 bases line up with TRBD1. The CDR3 extends over 13 amino acids. V shed 0 bases, J shed 5 bases, and the junction held 3 bases outside the gene matches. Germline loops: CDR1 GTSNPN, CDR2 SVGIG (reference sequence). The CDR3 bases are TGTGCCTGGAGTGTGAAGGGGGCGACTGAAGCTTTCTTT. Its protein is CAWSVKGATEAFF.

This clone was picked up one time. This rearrangement joins TRBV9 to TRBJ1-3, with D maybe TRBD1 (5 bases). V lost 3 bases and J lost 1, with 11 bases in between. This CDR3 is built from 15 residues. Germline V gene data show CDR1 as SGDLS and CDR2 as YYNGEE. Here the CDR3 reads CASSGNRGSGNTIYF. The CDR3, as DNA: TGTGCCAGCAGCGGCAATAGGGGTTCTGGAAACACCATATATTTT. The entire variable domain, with the rest obtained from reference TRBV9 and TRBJ1-3, is as follows: DSGVTQTPKHLITATGQRVTLRCSPRSGDLSVYWYQQSLDQGLQFLIQYYNGEERAKGNILERFSAQQFPDLHSELNLSSLELGDSALYFCASSGNRGSGNTIYFGEGSWLTVV.

The V call is TRBV7-6, the J call TRBJ2-7; 11 bases line up with TRBD2. Per germline, CDR1 SGHVS and CDR2 FNYEAQ. The CDR3 extends over 15 amino acids. V lost 5 bases to trimming and J lost 0 bases; unmatched junction nucleotides: 3. The CDR3 region has the DNA TGTGCCAGCAGCCCTACTAGCGGGGGCTCCTACGAGCAGTACTTC. This sequence encodes CASSPTSGGSYEQYF.

The V gene is TRBV2, the J gene TRBJ2-5; 9 nucleotides match TRBD1. After removal of 6 bases from V and 4 bases from J, the junction contained 12 bases not matched to a gene. Per the germline V gene, CDR1 is SNHLY and CDR2 is FYNNEI. The CDR3 is 16 amino acids. Here the CDR3 DNA reads TGTGCCAGCAGCGATAAACAGGGGGCGCGCCGAGAGACCCAGTACTTC. It is translated as CASSDKQGARRETQYF. The full variable domain, with the rest looked up from reference TRBV2 and TRBJ2-5, is EPEVTQTPSHQVTQMGQEVILRCVPISNHLYFYWYRQILGQKVEFLVSFYNNEISEKSEIFDDQFSVERPDGSNFTLKIRSTKLEDSAMYFCASSDKQGARRETQYFGPGTRLLVL.

This clone was detected a few times. The genes are TRBV7-2 and TRBJ1-6, with a weak D call TRBD1 (6 bases). The CDR3 is 17 amino acids. Germline loops: CDR1 SGHTA, CDR2 FQGNSA. V was trimmed by 2 bases and J by 7 bases, leaving 18 bases between them. CDR3 DNA sequence: TGTGCCAGCAGCTTATATGCCTCCTGGCAGGGGAATTCACCCCTCCACTTT. This translates into CASSLYASWQGNSPLHF.

This clone was counted a few times. The J gene is TRBJ1-2, the V gene TRBV27, with D possibly TRBD1 on 5 matching bases. The CDR3 covers 14 residues. The V and J ends lost 5 bases and 4 bases respectively, with 14 bases between them. Germline loops: CDR1 MNHEY, CDR2 SMNVEV (reference sequence). The DNA for the CDR3 is TGTGCCAGCAGTCCCCTGGGCAGGGCCTATGGCTACACCTTC. Translation gives CASSPLGRAYGYTF.